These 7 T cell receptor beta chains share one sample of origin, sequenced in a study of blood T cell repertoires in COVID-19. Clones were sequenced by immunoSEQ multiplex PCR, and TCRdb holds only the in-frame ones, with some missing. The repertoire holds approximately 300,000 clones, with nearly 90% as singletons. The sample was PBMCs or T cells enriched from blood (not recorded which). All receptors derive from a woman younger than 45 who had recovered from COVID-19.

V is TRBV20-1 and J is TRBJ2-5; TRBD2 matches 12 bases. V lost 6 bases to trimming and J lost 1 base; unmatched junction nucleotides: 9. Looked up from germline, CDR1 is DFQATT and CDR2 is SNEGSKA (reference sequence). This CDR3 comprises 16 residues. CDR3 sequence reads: CSASPGLAGLQETQYF. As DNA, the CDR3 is TGCAGTGCAAGTCCGGGACTAGCGGGCCTCCAAGAGACCCAGTACTTC.

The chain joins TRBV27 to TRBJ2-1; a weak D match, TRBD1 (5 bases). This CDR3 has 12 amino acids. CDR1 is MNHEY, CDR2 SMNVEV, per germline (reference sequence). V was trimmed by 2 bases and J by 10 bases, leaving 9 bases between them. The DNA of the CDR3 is TGTGCCAGCAGTTTAGGGGCAACCGAGCAGTTCTTC. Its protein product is CASSLGATEQFF.

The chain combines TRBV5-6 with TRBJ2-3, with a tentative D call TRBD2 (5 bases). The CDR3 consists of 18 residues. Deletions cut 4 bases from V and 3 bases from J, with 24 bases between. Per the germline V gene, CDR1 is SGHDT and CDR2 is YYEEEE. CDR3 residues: CASSPSAGILKWTDTQYF. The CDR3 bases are TGTGCCAGCAGCCCGTCGGCCGGGATCCTCAAGTGGACAGATACGCAGTATTTT.

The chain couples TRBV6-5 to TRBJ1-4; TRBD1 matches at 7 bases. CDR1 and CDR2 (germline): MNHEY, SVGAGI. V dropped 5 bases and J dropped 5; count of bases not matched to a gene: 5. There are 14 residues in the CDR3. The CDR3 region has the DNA TGTGCCAGCAGTCGGGGACAGTGGAATGAAAAACTGTTTTTT. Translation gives CASSRGQWNEKLFF.

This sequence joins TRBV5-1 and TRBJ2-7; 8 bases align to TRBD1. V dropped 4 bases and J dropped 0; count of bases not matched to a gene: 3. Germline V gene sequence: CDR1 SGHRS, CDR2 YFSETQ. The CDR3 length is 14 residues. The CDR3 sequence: CASSRGQASYEQYF. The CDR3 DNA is TGCGCCAGCAGCCGGGGACAGGCCTCCTACGAGCAGTACTTC.

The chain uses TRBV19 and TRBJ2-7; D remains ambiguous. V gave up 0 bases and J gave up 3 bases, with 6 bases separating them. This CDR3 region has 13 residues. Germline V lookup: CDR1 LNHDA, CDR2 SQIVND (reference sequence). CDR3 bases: TGTGCCAGTAGTATAGATTCTCGCTACGAGCAGTACTTC. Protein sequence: CASSIDSRYEQYF.

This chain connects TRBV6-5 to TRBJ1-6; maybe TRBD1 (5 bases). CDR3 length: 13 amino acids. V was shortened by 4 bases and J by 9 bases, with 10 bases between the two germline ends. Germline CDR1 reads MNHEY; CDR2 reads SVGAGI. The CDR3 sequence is CASSSREISPLHF. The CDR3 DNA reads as TGTGCCAGCAGTTCCAGGGAAATTTCACCCCTCCACTTT.